This T cell receptor (beta chain) was profiled in a study of cytomegalovirus exposure and HLA in healthy donors. The CDR3 loop spans 13 amino acids. CDR1 and CDR2 (germline): SNHLY, FYNNEI. V was pared by 2 bases and J by 4 bases, with 8 bases between. The PCR contained 60 Vbeta and 13 Jbeta primers. Method: immunoSEQ multiplex PCR; TCRdb's copy keeps in-frame clones and lacks some. The table shows 160,000 or so clones, with over 80% occurring only once. Of note for this clone: Antigen: not known.

Study observations and caveats: There were 164 TCR beta chains listed as cytomegalovirus-associated. TRBV6-2, TRBV6-3 and some other V segments were excluded as indistinguishable.

The receptor's source is a woman aged 18 to 35 in good health and CMV-seronegative. Sequenced material: PBMCs. The chain recombines TRBV2 with TRBJ1-2; D gene uncertain. Written as DNA, the CDR3 is TGTGCCAGCAGTGAAAAGGGAGTCTATGGCTACACCTTC. Its translation: CASSEKGVYGYTF.